A selection of T cell receptor beta chains follows, all from one sample in a study of T cell responses to AZD1222 COVID-19 vaccine. Sequencing used immunoSEQ multiplex PCR; TCRdb keeps in-frame clones, though not all of them. Of roughly 120,000 clones in the sample, 70% to 90% were seen once. Sequencing was performed on peripheral blood, taken on day 0 of AZD1222 vaccination. These receptor sequences come from an adult in good health. CDR3s include the opening cysteine and the closing phenylalanine or tryptophan. Fields, in order: J gene, clone size, V gene, CDR3 length, D gene, CDR3 protein, CDR3 DNA. A D gene is named only where the DNA matches it firmly. Part of the rows lack a size; the others show once, few, many or a class for expanded clones.

TRBJ2-5	.	TRBV10-3	14	TRBD1	CATTDRPNRETQYF	TGTGCCACAACGGACAGGCCCAACCGGGAGACCCAGTACTTC
TRBJ2-7	.	TRBV2	14	.	CASRKITQSPEQYF	TGTGCCAGCAGGAAGATCACTCAATCCCCCGAGCAGTACTTC
TRBJ2-3	.	TRBV4-1	21	TRBD2	CASSQPGLLAGASSSTDTQYF	TGCGCCAGCAGCCAGCCAGGATTACTAGCGGGGGCCTCTTCTAGCACAGATACGCAGTATTTT
TRBJ1-5	.	TRBV28	15	.	CASSEARVLNQPQHF	TGTGCCAGCAGCGAGGCAAGGGTCCTCAATCAGCCCCAGCATTTT
TRBJ2-2	.	TRBV18	16	TRBD2	CASSPPASGASGELFF	TGTGCCAGCTCACCCCCGGCCAGCGGGGCGTCCGGGGAGCTGTTTTTT
TRBJ2-7	.	TRBV29-1	14	.	CSCGEGAFTYEQYF	TGCAGCTGCGGGGAGGGGGCTTTTACCTACGAGCAGTACTTC
TRBJ2-3	.	TRBV7-2	14	.	CASSYGLSTDTQYF	TGTGCCAGCAGCTATGGACTGAGCACAGATACGCAGTATTTT
TRBJ1-3	.	TRBV2	13	.	CASTGISGNTIYF	TGTGCCAGCACAGGGATCTCTGGAAACACCATATATTTT
TRBJ2-7	.	TRBV5-6	15	.	CASSGSGGVTYEQYF	TGTGCCAGCAGCGGTTCGGGGGGCGTCACCTACGAGCAGTACTTC
TRBJ2-1	.	TRBV7-2	14	.	CASRLGGGYNEQFF	TGTGCCAGCAGATTAGGGGGGGGTTACAATGAGCAGTTCTTC
TRBJ1-6	.	TRBV11-2	15	TRBD1	CASSSRPGQYSPLHF	TGTGCCAGCAGCTCCCGGCCGGGACAGTATTCACCCCTCCACTTT
TRBJ1-5	.	TRBV4-3	16	.	CASSPDFGVGNQPQHF	TGCGCCAGCAGCCCGGATTTTGGGGTTGGCAATCAGCCCCAGCATTTT
TRBJ1-5	once	TRBV18	15	TRBD1	CASSPLQGAGQPQHF	TGTGCCAGCTCACCTCTACAGGGGGCTGGACAGCCCCAGCATTTT
TRBJ2-2	.	TRBV28	13	.	CASSYTYTGELFF	TGTGCCAGCAGTTACACCTACACCGGGGAGCTGTTTTTT
TRBJ1-2	once	TRBV6-5	13	.	CASRGFSTYGYTF	TGTGCCAGCAGGGGATTCTCTACCTATGGCTACACCTTC